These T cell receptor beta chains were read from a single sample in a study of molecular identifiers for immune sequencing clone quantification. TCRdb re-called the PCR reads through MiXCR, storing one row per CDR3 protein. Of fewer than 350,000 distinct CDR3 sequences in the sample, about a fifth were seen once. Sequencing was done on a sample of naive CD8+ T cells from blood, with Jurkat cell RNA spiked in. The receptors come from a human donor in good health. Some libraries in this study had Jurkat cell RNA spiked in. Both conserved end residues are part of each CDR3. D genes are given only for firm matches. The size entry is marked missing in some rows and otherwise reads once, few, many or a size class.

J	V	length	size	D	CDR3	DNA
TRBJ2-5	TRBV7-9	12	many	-	CASSLMVTAQYF	TGTGCCAGCAGCTTAATGGTGACGGCCCAGTACTTC
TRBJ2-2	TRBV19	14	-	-	CASSGQGSDGELFF	TGTGCCAGTAGTGGGCAGGGGAGCGACGGGGAGCTGTTTTTT
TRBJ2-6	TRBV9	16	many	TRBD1	CATSGTGGSGANVLTF	TGTGCCACCTCCGGGACAGGCGGCTCTGGGGCCAACGTCCTGACTTTC
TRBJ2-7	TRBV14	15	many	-	CASSQGPGPSYEQYF	TGTGCCAGCAGCCAAGGCCCGGGCCCCTCCTACGAGCAGTACTTC
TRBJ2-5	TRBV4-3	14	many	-	CASSQALGQETQYF	TGCGCCAGCAGCCAAGCGCTAGGGCAAGAGACCCAGTACTTC
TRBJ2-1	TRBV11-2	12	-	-	CASSRKYNEQFF	TGTGCCAGCAGCCGCAAATACAATGAGCAGTTCTTC
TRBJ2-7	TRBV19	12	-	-	CAGSSSSYEQYF	TGTGCCGGTTCAAGCAGCTCCTACGAGCAGTACTTC
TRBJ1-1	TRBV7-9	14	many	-	CASSTTTDYVEAFF	TGTGCCAGCAGCACAACGACAGATTATGTTGAAGCTTTCTTT
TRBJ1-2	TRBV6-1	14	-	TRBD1	CASRYFGTVYGYTF	TGTGCCAGCAGGTATTTTGGGACAGTCTATGGCTACACCTTC
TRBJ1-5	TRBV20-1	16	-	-	CSASRDRSSSNQPQHF	TGCAGTGCTAGCCGAGACAGGAGTTCTAGCAATCAGCCCCAGCATTTT
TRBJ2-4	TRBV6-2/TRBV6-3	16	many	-	CASSYRADGAKNIQYF	TGTGCCAGCAGTTACCGGGCAGATGGGGCCAAAAACATTCAGTACTTC
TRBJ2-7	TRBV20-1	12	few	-	CSARGRGYEQYF	TGCAGTGCTAGAGGTAGGGGGTACGAGCAGTACTTC
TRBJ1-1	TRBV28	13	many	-	CASSLMIHTEAFF	TGTGCCAGCAGTTTGATGATTCACACTGAAGCTTTCTTT
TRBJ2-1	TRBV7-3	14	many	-	CASSWGGGLNEQFF	TGTGCCAGCAGCTGGGGGGGGGGGCTTAATGAGCAGTTCTTC
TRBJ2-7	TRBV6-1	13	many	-	CASSEEVSGEQYF	TGTGCCAGCAGTGAAGAGGTGTCCGGCGAGCAGTACTTC
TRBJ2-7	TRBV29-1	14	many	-	CSVEDPGPTYEQYF	TGCAGCGTTGAGGACCCGGGCCCCACCTACGAGCAGTACTTC
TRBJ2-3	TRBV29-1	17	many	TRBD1	CSVDRPVPGGGTDTQYF	TGCAGCGTTGATCGCCCCGTACCAGGGGGCGGCACAGATACGCAGTATTTT
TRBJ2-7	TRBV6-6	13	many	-	CASSYSTVYEQYF	TGTGCCAGCAGTTACTCGACGGTGTACGAGCAGTACTTC
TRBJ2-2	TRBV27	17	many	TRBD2	CASSPRGDGRASGELFF	TGTGCCAGCAGTCCTAGGGGGGACGGGAGGGCTTCCGGGGAGCTGTTTTTT
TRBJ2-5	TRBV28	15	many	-	CASRWGSGGQETQYF	TGTGCCAGCAGATGGGGTAGCGGCGGCCAAGAGACCCAGTACTTC
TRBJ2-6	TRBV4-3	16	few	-	CASSQVLAAGANVLTF	TGCGCCAGCAGCCAAGTATTGGCAGCTGGGGCCAACGTCCTGACTTTC
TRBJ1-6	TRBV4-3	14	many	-	CASGQSSYNSPLHF	TGCGCTAGCGGACAGAGCTCCTATAATTCACCCCTCCACTTT
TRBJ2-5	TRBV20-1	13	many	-	CSARGAGQETQYF	TGCAGTGCACGGGGGGCCGGGCAAGAGACCCAGTACTTC
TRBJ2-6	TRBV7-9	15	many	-	CASSLGHQIYNVLTF	TGTGCCAGCAGCCTCGGACACCAGATATACAACGTCCTGACTTTC
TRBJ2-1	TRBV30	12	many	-	CAWSPSGNEQFF	TGTGCCTGGAGTCCCTCAGGGAATGAGCAGTTCTTC
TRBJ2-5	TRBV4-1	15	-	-	CASSQGSRLVETQYF	TGCGCCAGCAGCCAAGGATCACGCCTCGTGGAGACCCAGTACTTC
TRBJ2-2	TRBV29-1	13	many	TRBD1	CSARDRLTGELFF	TGCAGCGCCCGGGACAGACTTACCGGGGAGCTGTTTTTT
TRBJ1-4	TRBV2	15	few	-	CASSETLATNEKLFF	TGTGCCAGCAGTGAAACTTTAGCAACTAATGAAAAACTGTTTTTT
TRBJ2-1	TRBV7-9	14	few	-	CASSLEYSYNEQFF	TGTGCCAGCAGCTTAGAGTATTCCTACAATGAGCAGTTCTTC
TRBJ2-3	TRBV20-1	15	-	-	CSAWRPGDVADTQYF	TGCAGTGCTTGGCGACCAGGGGATGTCGCAGATACGCAGTATTTT
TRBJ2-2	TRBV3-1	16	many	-	CASSQDWGQHTGELFF	TGTGCCAGCAGCCAAGATTGGGGCCAGCACACCGGGGAGCTGTTTTTT
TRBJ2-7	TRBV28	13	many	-	CASSAKTSYEQYF	TGTGCCAGCAGTGCGAAGACTAGCTACGAGCAGTACTTC
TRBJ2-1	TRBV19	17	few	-	CASSMTTRGSSYNEQFF	TGTGCCAGTAGTATGACTACCCGGGGAAGCTCCTACAATGAGCAGTTCTTC
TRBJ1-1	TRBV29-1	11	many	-	CSVDIYTEAFF	TGCAGCGTTGACATTTACACTGAAGCTTTCTTT
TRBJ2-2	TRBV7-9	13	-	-	CANSSRLTGELFF	TGTGCCAACAGCTCAAGACTAACCGGGGAGCTGTTTTTT
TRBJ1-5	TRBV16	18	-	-	CASSQSAVAGIGSQPQHF	TGTGCCAGCAGCCAATCGGCGGTGGCAGGTATCGGGAGCCAGCCCCAGCATTTT
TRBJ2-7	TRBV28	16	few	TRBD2	CASSPPRGSGSSEQYF	TGTGCCAGCAGTCCCCCGCGGGGTAGCGGGAGCTCCGAGCAGTACTTC
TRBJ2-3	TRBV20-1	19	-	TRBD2	CSARDWLAGTFTLTDTQYF	TGCAGTGCTAGAGATTGGCTAGCGGGGACCTTTACTCTCACAGATACGCAGTATTTT
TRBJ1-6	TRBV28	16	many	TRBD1	CASSLWGTGDNSPLHF	TGTGCCAGCAGTTTATGGGGGACAGGAGATAATTCACCCCTCCACTTT
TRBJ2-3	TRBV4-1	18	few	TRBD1	CASSQGRRGQGGADTQYF	TGCGCCAGCAGCCAAGGCCGCCGGGGACAGGGTGGGGCAGATACGCAGTATTTT
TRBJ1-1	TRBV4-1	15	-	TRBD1	CASSQQTGVNTEPFF	TGCGCCAGCAGCCAGCAGACAGGGGTTAACACTGAACCTTTCTTT
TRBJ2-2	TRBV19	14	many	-	CASSIWKITGELFF	TGTGCCAGTAGTATATGGAAGATCACCGGGGAGCTGTTTTTT
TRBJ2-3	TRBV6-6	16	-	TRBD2	CAGSYPTSGSVNTQYF	TGTGCCGGCAGTTACCCGACTAGCGGGAGCGTAAATACGCAGTATTTT
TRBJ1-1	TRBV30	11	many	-	CAWSLGTEAFF	TGTGCCTGGAGTCTAGGGACAGAAGCTTTCTTT
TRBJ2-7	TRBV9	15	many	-	CASSPQGYSSYEQYF	TGTGCCAGCAGCCCCCAGGGATACAGCTCCTACGAGCAGTACTTC
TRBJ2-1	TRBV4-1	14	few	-	CASSQEGGRDEQFF	TGCGCCAGCAGCCAAGAGGGGGGTCGCGACGAGCAGTTCTTC
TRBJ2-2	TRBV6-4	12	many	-	CASSDITGELFF	TGTGCCAGCAGTGATATTACCGGGGAGCTGTTTTTT
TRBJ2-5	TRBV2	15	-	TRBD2	CASDTASGYQETQYF	TGTGCCAGCGACACGGCTAGCGGGTACCAAGAGACCCAGTACTTC
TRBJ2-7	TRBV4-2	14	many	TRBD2	CASSPGTSGLEQYF	TGTGCCAGCAGCCCCGGGACTAGCGGTTTAGAGCAGTACTTC
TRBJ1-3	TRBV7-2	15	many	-	CASSLDDVKGNTIYF	TGTGCCAGCAGCTTAGACGACGTAAAAGGAAACACCATATATTTT
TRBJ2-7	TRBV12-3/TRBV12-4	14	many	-	CASSFGGQAYEQYF	TGTGCCAGCAGTTTCGGGGGGCAGGCCTACGAGCAGTACTTC
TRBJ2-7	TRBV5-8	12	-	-	CASVRDGYERYF	TGTGCCAGCGTAAGGGACGGCTACGAGCGGTACTTC
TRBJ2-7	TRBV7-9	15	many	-	CASSSKTAVSYEQYF	TGTGCCAGCAGCTCGAAGACAGCTGTCTCCTACGAGCAGTACTTC
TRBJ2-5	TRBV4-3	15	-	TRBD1	CASSQTGGVGETQYF	TGCGCCAGCAGCCAGACAGGGGGCGTCGGGGAGACCCAGTACTTC